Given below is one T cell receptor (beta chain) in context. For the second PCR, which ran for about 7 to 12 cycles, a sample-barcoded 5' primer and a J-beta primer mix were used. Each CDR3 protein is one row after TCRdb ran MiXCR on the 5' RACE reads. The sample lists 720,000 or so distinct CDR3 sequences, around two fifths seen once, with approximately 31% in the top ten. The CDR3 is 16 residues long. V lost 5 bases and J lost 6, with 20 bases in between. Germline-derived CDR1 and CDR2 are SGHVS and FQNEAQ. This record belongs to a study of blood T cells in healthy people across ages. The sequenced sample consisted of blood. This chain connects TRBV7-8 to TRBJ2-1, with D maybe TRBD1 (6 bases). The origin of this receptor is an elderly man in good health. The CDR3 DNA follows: TGTGCCAGCAGCCTTTACCCTAGGGGGACCCTCAATGAGCAGTTCTTC. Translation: CASSLYPRGTLNEQFF.